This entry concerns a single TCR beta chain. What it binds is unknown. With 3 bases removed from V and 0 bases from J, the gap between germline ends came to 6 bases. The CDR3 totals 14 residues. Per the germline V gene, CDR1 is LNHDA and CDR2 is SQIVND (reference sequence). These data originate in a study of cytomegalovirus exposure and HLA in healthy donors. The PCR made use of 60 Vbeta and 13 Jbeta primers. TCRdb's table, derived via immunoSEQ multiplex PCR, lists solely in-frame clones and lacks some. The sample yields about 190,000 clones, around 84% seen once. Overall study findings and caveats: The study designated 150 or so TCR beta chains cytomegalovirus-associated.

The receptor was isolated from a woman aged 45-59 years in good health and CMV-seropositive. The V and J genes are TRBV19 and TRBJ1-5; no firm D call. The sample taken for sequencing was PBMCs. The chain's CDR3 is CASSMSTSNQPQHF. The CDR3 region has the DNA TGTGCCAGTAGTATGAGTACTAGCAATCAGCCCCAGCATTTT.